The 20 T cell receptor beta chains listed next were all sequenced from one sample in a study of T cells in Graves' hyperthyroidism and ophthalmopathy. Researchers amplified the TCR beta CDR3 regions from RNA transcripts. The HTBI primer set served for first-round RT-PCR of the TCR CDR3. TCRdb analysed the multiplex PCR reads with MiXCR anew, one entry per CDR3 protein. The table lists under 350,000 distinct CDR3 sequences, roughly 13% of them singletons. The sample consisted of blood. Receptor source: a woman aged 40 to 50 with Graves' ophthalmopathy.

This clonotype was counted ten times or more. In DNA form, the CDR3 reads TGCAGTGCCCCGGACAACTCCTACGAGCAGTACTTC. Translated: CSAPDNSYEQYF. The chain uses TRBV20-1 and TRBJ2-7; D might be TRBD1 (5 bases). The V and J ends lost 6 bases and 0 bases respectively, with 9 bases between them. In germline, CDR1 is DFQATT, CDR2 SNEGSKA (reference sequence). CDR3 length: 12 residues.

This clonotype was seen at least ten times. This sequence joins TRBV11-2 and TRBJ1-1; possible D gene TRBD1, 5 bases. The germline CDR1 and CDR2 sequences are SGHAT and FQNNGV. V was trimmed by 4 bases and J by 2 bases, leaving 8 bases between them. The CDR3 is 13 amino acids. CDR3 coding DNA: TGTGCCAGCAGCTGGGGGTTTAACACTGAAGCTTTCTTT. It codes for CASSWGFNTEAFF.

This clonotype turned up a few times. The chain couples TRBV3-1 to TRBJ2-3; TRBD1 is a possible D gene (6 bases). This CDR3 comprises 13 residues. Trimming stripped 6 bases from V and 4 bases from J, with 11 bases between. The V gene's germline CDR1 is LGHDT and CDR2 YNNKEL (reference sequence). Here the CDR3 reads CASRIKGADTQYF. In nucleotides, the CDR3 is TGTGCCAGCAGAATAAAGGGGGCAGATACGCAGTATTTT.

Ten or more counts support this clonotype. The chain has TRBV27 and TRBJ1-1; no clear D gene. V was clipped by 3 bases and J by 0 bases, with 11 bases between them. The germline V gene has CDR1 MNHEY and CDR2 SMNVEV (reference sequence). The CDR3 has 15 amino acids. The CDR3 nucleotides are TGTGCCAGCAGTTTTGGAAGAGGGATGAACACTGAAGCTTTCTTT. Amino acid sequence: CASSFGRGMNTEAFF.

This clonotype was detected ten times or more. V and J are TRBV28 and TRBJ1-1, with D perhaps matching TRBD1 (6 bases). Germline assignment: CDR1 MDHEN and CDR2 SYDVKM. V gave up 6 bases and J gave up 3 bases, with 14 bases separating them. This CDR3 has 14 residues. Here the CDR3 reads CASSFGGGDTEAFF. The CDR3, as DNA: TGTGCCAGCAGCTTTGGGGGCGGGGACACTGAAGCTTTCTTT. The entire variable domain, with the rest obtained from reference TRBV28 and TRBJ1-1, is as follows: DVKVTQSSRYLVKRTGEKVFLECVQDMDHENMFWYRQDPGLGLRLIYFSYDVKMKEKGDIPEGYSVSREKKERFSLILESASTNQTSMYLCASSFGGGDTEAFFGQGTRLTVV.

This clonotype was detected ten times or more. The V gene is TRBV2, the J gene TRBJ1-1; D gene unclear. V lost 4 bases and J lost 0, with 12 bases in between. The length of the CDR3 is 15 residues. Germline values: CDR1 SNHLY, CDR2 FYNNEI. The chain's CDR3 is CASSVQERVNTEAFF. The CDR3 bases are TGTGCCAGCAGTGTTCAGGAACGGGTGAACACTGAAGCTTTCTTT.

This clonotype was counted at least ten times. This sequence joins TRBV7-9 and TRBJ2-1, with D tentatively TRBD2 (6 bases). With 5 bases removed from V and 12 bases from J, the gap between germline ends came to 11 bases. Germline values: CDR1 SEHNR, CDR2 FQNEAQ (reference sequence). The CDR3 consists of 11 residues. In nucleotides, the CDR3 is TGTGCCAGCAGCCCCGGCGGGGTGCAGTTCTTC. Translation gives CASSPGGVQFF.

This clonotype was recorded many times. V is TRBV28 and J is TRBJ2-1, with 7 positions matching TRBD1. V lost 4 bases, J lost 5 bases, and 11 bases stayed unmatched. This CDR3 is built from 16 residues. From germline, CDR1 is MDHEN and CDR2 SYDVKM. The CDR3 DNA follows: TGTGCCAGCAGTTCCGGCGTGACAGGGTCCCACAATGAGCAGTTCTTC. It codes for CASSSGVTGSHNEQFF. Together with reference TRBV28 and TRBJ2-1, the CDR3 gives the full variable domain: DVKVTQSSRYLVKRTGEKVFLECVQDMDHENMFWYRQDPGLGLRLIYFSYDVKMKEKGDIPEGYSVSREKKERFSLILESASTNQTSMYLCASSSGVTGSHNEQFFGPGTRLTVL.

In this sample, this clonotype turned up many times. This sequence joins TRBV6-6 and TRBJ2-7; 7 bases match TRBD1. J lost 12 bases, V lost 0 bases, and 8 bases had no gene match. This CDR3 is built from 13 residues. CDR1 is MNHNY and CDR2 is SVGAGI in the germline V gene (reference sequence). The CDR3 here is CASSYSGPGTAYF. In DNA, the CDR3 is TGTGCCAGCAGTTACTCAGGACCCGGGACAGCGTACTTC.

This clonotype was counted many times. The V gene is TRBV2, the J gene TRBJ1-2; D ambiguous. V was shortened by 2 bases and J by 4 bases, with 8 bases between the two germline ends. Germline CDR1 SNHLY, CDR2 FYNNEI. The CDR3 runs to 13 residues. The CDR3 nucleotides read TGTGCCAGCAGTGAATTGGAGCCCTATGGCTACACCTTC. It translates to CASSELEPYGYTF.

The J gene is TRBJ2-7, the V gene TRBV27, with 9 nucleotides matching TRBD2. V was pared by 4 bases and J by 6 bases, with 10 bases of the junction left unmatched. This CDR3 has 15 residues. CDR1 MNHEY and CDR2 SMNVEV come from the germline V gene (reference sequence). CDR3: CASSYRVAGVGEQYF. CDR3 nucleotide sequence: TGTGCCAGCAGTTACCGGGTAGCGGGAGTGGGCGAGCAGTACTTC.

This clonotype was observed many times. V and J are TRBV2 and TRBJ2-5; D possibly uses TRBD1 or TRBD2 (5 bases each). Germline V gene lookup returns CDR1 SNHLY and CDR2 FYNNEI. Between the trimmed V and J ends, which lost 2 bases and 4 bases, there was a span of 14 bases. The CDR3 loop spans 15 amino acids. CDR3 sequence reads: CASSEMGRTGETQYF. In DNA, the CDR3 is TGTGCCAGCAGTGAAATGGGACGGACGGGAGAGACCCAGTACTTC.

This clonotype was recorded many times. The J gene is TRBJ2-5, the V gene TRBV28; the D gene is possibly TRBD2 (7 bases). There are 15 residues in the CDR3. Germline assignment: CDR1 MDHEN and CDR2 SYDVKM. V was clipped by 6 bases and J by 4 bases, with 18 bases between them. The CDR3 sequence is CASRNWGGWGETQYF. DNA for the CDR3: TGTGCCAGCAGAAACTGGGGGGGCTGGGGAGAGACCCAGTACTTC.

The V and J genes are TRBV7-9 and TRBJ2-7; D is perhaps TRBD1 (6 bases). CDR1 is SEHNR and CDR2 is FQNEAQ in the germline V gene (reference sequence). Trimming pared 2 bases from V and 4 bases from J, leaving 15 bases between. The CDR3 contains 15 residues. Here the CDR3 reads CASSLSLQGGYEQYF. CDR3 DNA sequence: TGTGCCAGCAGCTTAAGTTTACAGGGTGGGTACGAGCAGTACTTC.

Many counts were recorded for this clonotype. This chain's CDR3 is CRAGLEGGYTF. CDR3 DNA sequence: TGCAGGGCTGGACTAGAGGGTGGCTACACCTTC. The genes are TRBV20-1 and TRBJ1-2; D gene unclear. Germline CDR1 is DFQATT and CDR2 is SNEGSKA (reference sequence). The CDR3 extends over 11 amino acids.

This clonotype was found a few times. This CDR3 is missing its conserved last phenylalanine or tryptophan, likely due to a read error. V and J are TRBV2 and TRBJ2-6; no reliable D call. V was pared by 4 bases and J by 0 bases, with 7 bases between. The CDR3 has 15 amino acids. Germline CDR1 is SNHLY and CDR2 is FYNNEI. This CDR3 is CASSGIVSGANVLTL. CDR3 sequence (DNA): TGTGCCAGCAGTGGGATCGTCTCTGGGGCCAACGTCCTGACTCTC.

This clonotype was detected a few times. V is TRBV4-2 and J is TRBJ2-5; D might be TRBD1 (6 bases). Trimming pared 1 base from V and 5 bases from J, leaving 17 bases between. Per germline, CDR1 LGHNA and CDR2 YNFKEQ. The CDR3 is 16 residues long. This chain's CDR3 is CASSQARTDQRETQYF. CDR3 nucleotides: TGTGCCAGCAGCCAAGCCCGGACAGATCAGAGGGAGACCCAGTACTTC.

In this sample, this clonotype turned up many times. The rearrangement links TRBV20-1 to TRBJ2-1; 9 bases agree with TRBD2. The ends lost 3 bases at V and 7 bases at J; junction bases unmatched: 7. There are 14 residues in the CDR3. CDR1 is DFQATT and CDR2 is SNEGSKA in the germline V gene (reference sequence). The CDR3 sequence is CSASEREVGNEQFF. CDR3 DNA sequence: TGCAGTGCTAGTGAGCGGGAGGTGGGGAATGAGCAGTTCTTC.

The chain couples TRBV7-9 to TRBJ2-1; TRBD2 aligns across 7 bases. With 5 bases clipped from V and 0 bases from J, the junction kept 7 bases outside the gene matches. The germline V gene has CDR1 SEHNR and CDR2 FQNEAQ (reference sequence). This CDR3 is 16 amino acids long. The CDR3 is CASSPTGGSSYNEQFF. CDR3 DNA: TGTGCCAGCAGCCCCACCGGGGGGAGCTCCTACAATGAGCAGTTCTTC.

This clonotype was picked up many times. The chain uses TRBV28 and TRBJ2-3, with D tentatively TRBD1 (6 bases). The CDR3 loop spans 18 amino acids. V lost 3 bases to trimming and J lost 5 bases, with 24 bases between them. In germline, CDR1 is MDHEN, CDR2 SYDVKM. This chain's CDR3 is CASSLTTRLGAAGDTQYF. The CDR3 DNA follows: TGTGCCAGCAGTTTGACCACCAGACTGGGGGCTGCTGGAGATACGCAGTATTTT.